Listed below are T cell receptor beta chains from one sample, sequenced in a study of T cells in Graves' hyperthyroidism and ophthalmopathy. TCRdb re-called the multiplex PCR reads through MiXCR, storing one row per CDR3 protein. The table includes about 560,000 distinct CDR3 sequences, 12% to 15% detected once. The specimen was blood. All receptors come from a middle-aged woman with Graves' hyperthyroidism. CDR3s include the opening cysteine and the closing phenylalanine or tryptophan. The D gene is left open where the match is weak. Only part of the rows carry a size: once, few, many, or a class if the clone is expanded.

many	TRBV27	20	TRBJ2-7	TRBD2	TGTGCCAGCAGTCCCATTATTATGAGGAGTACTAGCGTCACACCCTACGAGCAGTACTTC	CASSPIIMRSTSVTPYEQYF
many	TRBV7-2	14	TRBJ2-7	TRBD2	TGTGCCAGCAGCACACTAGCGGGAACCTACGAGCAGTACTTC	CASSTLAGTYEQYF
few	TRBV6-1	15	TRBJ1-4	NA	TGTGCCAGCAGTGAGACCGTAGGAGCTAATGAAAAACTGTTTTTT	CASSETVGANEKLFF
few	TRBV27	14	TRBJ2-3	NA	TGTGCCAGCAGTTTAAATGACTTGGGGGCTACGCAGTATTTT	CASSLNDLGATQYF
few	TRBV9	17	TRBJ2-3	TRBD2	TGTGCCAGCAGCGTCCGACTAGCGGATGCTAGCACAGATACGCAGTATTTT	CASSVRLADASTDTQYF
NA	TRBV9	15	TRBJ1-2	NA	TGTGCCAGCAGCGTTCGAGCAGACAGGCACTATGGCTACACCTTC	CASSVRADRHYGYTF
many	TRBV11-2	14	TRBJ2-5	NA	TGTGCCAGCATTCACGGAGGGGGCCTAGAGACCCAGTACTTC	CASIHGGGLETQYF
few	TRBV5-6	16	TRBJ2-3	TRBD1	TGTGCCAGCAGCTTGGCCTTGGACAGGGGAAGCGATACGCAGTATTTT	CASSLALDRGSDTQYF
NA	TRBV4-2	12	TRBJ1-2	NA	TGTGCCAGCAGCCAAGGCCTGGGGGGCTACACCTTC	CASSQGLGGYTF
many	TRBV5-1	14	TRBJ1-2	NA	TGCGCCAGCAGCTTCGGAGACAGGTCCTTTGGCTACACCTTC	CASSFGDRSFGYTF
few	TRBV19	16	TRBJ2-1	NA	TGTGCCAGTAGTATAATGCCCATGGGCTCCTACAATGAGCAGTTCTTC	CASSIMPMGSYNEQFF
NA	TRBV27	18	TRBJ2-2	NA	TGTGCCAGCAGTCCCCGGGTTAGCCCGATCGCGAACACCGGGGAGCTGTTTTTT	CASSPRVSPIANTGELFF
few	TRBV9	15	TRBJ1-3	TRBD1	TGTGCCAGCAGCGTGGGACAGGGTTCTGGAAACACCATATATTTT	CASSVGQGSGNTIYF
few	TRBV20-1	16	TRBJ1-6	NA	TGCAGTGCGCAGACCCTTACAGGAGCGGGGAATTCACCCCTCCACTTT	CSAQTLTGAGNSPLHF
NA	TRBV2	18	TRBJ2-2	TRBD2	TGTGCCAGCAGTGAAGGACTAGCGGGAGGGCCCCCCACCGGGGAGCTGTTTTTT	CASSEGLAGGPPTGELFF
NA	TRBV30	14	TRBJ2-7	TRBD1	TGTGCCTGGAGTCTAGGGGACAGCTCCTACGAGCAGTACTTC	CAWSLGDSSYEQYF
many	TRBV30	14	TRBJ1-4	TRBD1	TGTGCCTGGAGTTTGACAGGGCTTAATGAAAAACTGTTTTTT	CAWSLTGLNEKLFF
NA	TRBV7-9	15	TRBJ1-6	NA	TGTGCCAGCAGCTTAGCATATGGGGGCAATTCACCCCTCCACTTT	CASSLAYGGNSPLHF
NA	TRBV20-1	14	TRBJ2-3	TRBD2	TGCAGTGCCATCAGCGGGAGTGGAGCAGATACGCAGTATTTT	CSAISGSGADTQYF
many	TRBV5-1	14	TRBJ1-1	NA	TGCGCCAGCAACCTATTTTACAGGGAAACTGAAGCTTTCTTT	CASNLFYRETEAFF
many	TRBV7-9	12	TRBJ2-5	NA	TGTGCCAGCAGCGCCACAGAAGAGACCCAGTACTTC	CASSATEETQYF
NA	TRBV12-3/TRBV12-4	16	TRBJ2-2	TRBD2	TGTGCCAGCAGTTTGGGGCTAGCGGCTATCACCGGGGAGCTGTTTTTT	CASSLGLAAITGELFF
NA	TRBV4-2	11	TRBJ1-2	NA	TGTGCCAGCAGCCGGGGGCGCGGCTACACCTTC	CASSRGRGYTF
few	TRBV28	16	TRBJ2-5	TRBD2	TGTGCCAGCAGAAATACTCTAGCGGGAGGGTTAGAGACCCAGTACTTC	CASRNTLAGGLETQYF
many	TRBV27	12	TRBJ2-1	NA	TGTGCCAGCGGTAGGGGTTACAATGAGCAGTTCTTC	CASGRGYNEQFF
NA	TRBV3-1	14	TRBJ2-2	NA	TGTGCCAGCAGCCGATGGGGGGACACCGGGGAGCTGTTTTTT	CASSRWGDTGELFF
many	TRBV12-3/TRBV12-4	16	TRBJ2-7	TRBD2	TGTGCCAGCAGTTTAGAAGGGACTAGCGGCTCCTACGAGCAGTACTTC	CASSLEGTSGSYEQYF
many	TRBV20-1	15	TRBJ2-7	NA	TGCAGTGCTAGAGATTCTTTCGGCAGCTCCTACGAGCAGTACTTC	CSARDSFGSSYEQYF
many	TRBV11-2	16	TRBJ2-3	TRBD2	TGTGCCAGCAGCGAGGGACTAGCGGGAGTGGGAGATACGCAGTATTTT	CASSEGLAGVGDTQYF
many	TRBV20-1	14	TRBJ2-1	NA	TGCAGTGCTAGAGGCCGGACCTCCTACAATGAGCAGTTCTTC	CSARGRTSYNEQFF
few	TRBV6-6	13	TRBJ2-1	NA	TGTGCCAGCAGTTACGGCCAGTACAATGAGCAGTTCTTC	CASSYGQYNEQFF
NA	TRBV4-1	15	TRBJ2-7	NA	TGCGCCAGCAGCGTACGACTAGGGCCTTCCTACGAGCAGTACTTC	CASSVRLGPSYEQYF
many	TRBV28	14	TRBJ2-1	NA	TGTGCCAGCAGTCCCCCCCGAAGGGTGGGTGAGCAGTTCTTC	CASSPPRRVGEQFF